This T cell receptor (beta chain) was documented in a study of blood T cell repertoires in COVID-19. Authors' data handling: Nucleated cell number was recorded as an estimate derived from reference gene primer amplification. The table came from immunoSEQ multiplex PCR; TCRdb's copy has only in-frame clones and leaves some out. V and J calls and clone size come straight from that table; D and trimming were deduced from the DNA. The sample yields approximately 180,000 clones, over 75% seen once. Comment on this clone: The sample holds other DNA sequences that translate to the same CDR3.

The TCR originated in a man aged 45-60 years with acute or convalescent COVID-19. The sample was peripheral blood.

CDR3 amino acids: CASTGTGGNQPQHF. The DNA for the CDR3 is TGTGCCAGTACGGGGACAGGGGGAAATCAGCCCCAGCATTTT. The chain recombines TRBV19 with TRBJ1-5; 11 nucleotides match TRBD1. This CDR3 is 14 amino acids long. Germline V CDR1 and CDR2: LNHDA, SQIVND (reference sequence). V shed 7 bases, J shed 4 bases, and the junction held 3 bases outside the gene matches.